The rows below give T cell receptor beta chains drawn from one sample of a study of blood T cell repertoires in COVID-19. Generated by immunoSEQ multiplex PCR, the TCRdb table keeps only in-frame clones and is missing some. Altogether some 200,000 clones are present, 87% being singletons, with the ten largest covering 9% to 12%. Sequencing input: PBMCs or T cells enriched from blood (not recorded which). These receptors were collected from a man aged 18 to 29 with acute COVID-19. CDR3s include the opening cysteine and the closing phenylalanine or tryptophan. D genes are given only for firm matches. Size values are once, few and many counts, or a class for expanded clones, and some rows have none.

j_call,d_call,v_call,clone_size,cdr3_aa,cdr3_nt
TRBJ2-2,TRBD2,TRBV28,-,CASSLLSGRDGELFF,TGTGCCAGCAGTTTATTATCGGGGAGGGATGGGGAGCTGTTTTTT
TRBJ2-7,TRBD2,TRBV6-2/TRBV6-3,-,CASSYRGGGPYEQYF,TGTGCCAGCAGTTATCGGGGCGGGGGGCCCTACGAGCAGTACTTC
TRBJ1-2,-,TRBV12-2,-,CASRLSPQEPYGYTF,TGTGCAAGTCGCTTATCCCCCCAGGAACCCTATGGCTACACCTTC
TRBJ1-3,-,TRBV23-1,-,CASSQRAGRTGNTIYF,TGCGCCAGCAGTCAAAGGGCGGGGCGCACTGGAAACACCATATATTTT
TRBJ1-1,-,TRBV7-8,-,CASSPFRTSMNTEAFF,TGTGCCAGCAGCCCATTTCGGACAAGTATGAACACTGAAGCTTTCTTT
TRBJ2-1,TRBD2,TRBV19,once,CASSVVGTSGTYNEQFF,TGTGCCAGTAGTGTCGTCGGGACTAGCGGGACCTATAATGAGCAGTTCTTC
TRBJ2-4,-,TRBV4-2,many,CASSQDGVSGNIQYF,TGTGCCAGCAGCCAAGATGGGGTCAGCGGAAACATTCAGTACTTC
TRBJ2-5,TRBD2,TRBV11-2,-,CASSLDWWEGCETQYF,TGTGCCAGCAGCTTAGATTGGTGGGAGGGATGCGAGACCCAGTACTTC
TRBJ2-7,TRBD1,TRBV28,-,CASWDRSVGEQYF,TGTGCCAGCTGGGACAGGTCTGTGGGCGAGCAGTACTTC
TRBJ1-5,TRBD1,TRBV15,-,CATSRTGRNQPQHF,TGTGCCACCAGCCGGACAGGCCGCAATCAGCCCCAGCATTTT
TRBJ2-1,TRBD2,TRBV9,few,CASSVDGGRWGNEQFF,TGTGCCAGCAGCGTAGACGGGGGGAGGTGGGGCAATGAGCAGTTCTTC
TRBJ1-5,TRBD1,TRBV13,-,CASSLGGTGYQPQHF,TGTGCCAGCAGCTTAGGTGGGACAGGCTATCAGCCCCAGCATTTT
TRBJ2-3,-,TRBV18,once,CASSPVSGRSTDTQYF,TGTGCCAGCTCACCAGTGAGCGGCAGAAGCACAGATACGCAGTATTTT
TRBJ2-7,-,TRBV12-3/TRBV12-4,-,CASSLGSRYEQYF,TGTGCCAGCAGTTTGGGGAGTCGCTACGAGCAGTACTTC
TRBJ1-5,-,TRBV30,few,CAYSYDPRSQHF,TGTGCCTACTCCTACGATCCTCGATCCCAGCATTTT
TRBJ2-1,-,TRBV7-2,-,CASSLEMRSYNEQFF,TGTGCCAGCAGCTTAGAGATGAGGTCCTACAATGAGCAGTTCTTC
TRBJ1-5,TRBD1,TRBV7-9,-,CASSFGQGVNQPQHF,TGTGCCAGCAGTTTTGGACAGGGGGTCAATCAGCCCCAGCATTTT
TRBJ1-5,-,TRBV28,-,CASSLLQPQHF,TGTGCCAGCAGCCTTCTCCAGCCCCAGCATTTT
TRBJ1-1,TRBD1,TRBV6-5,-,CASSYPDRLGRGEAFF,TGTGCCAGCAGTTACCCGGACAGGCTGGGACGGGGTGAAGCTTTCTTT
TRBJ2-5,-,TRBV6-5,-,CASSQKGEETQYF,TGTGCCAGCAGCCAAAAGGGGGAAGAGACCCAGTACTTC
TRBJ1-2,-,TRBV4-2,-,CASSQDRGRVDGYTF,TGTGCCAGCAGCCAAGATCGTGGCAGGGTGGACGGCTACACCTTC
TRBJ1-6,-,TRBV30,-,CAWSLPDGSRRSPLHF,TGTGCCTGGAGTCTCCCTGACGGGTCCCGTCGGTCACCCCTCCACTTT
TRBJ2-2,-,TRBV28,-,CASSSGQTFGELFF,TGTGCCAGCAGTTCAGGACAGACGTTCGGGGAGCTGTTTTTT
TRBJ1-1,-,TRBV2,-,CASSSEGNTEAFF,TGTGCCAGCAGTTCGGAGGGGAACACTGAAGCTTTCTTT
TRBJ2-1,TRBD2,TRBV19,-,CASSRRREVGVDNEQFF,TGTGCCAGTAGCAGGAGGCGGGAGGTCGGAGTGGACAATGAGCAGTTCTTC
TRBJ1-5,-,TRBV6-5,-,CASSTVGQPQHF,TGTGCCAGCAGTACCGTGGGCCAGCCCCAGCATTTT
TRBJ1-1,-,TRBV11-1,-,CASSLFDGSNTEAFF,TGTGCCAGCAGCTTATTTGATGGCTCGAACACTGAAGCTTTCTTT
TRBJ2-1,-,TRBV27,-,CASSLTTGYNEQFF,TGTGCCAGCAGTTTAACAACAGGGTACAATGAGCAGTTCTTC
TRBJ2-2,-,TRBV3-1/TRBV3-2,-,CASSFAGSNTGELFF,TGTGCCAGCTCCTTCGCGGGCTCGAACACCGGGGAGCTGTTTTTT
TRBJ2-7,TRBD2,TRBV28,-,CASSAPSRGTAYEQYF,TGTGCCAGCAGTGCCCCTTCGCGGGGGACCGCCTACGAGCAGTACTTC
TRBJ2-5,-,TRBV7-9,-,CASSTTRQETQYF,TGTGCCAGCAGCACGACTCGTCAAGAGACCCAGTACTTC
TRBJ2-3,TRBD2,TRBV28,-,CASSSWTSGSGWGTDTQYF,TGTGCCAGCAGTTCTTGGACTAGCGGGAGCGGCTGGGGCACAGATACGCAGTATTTT
TRBJ2-3,TRBD2,TRBV7-3,-,CASSLRREGTDTQYF,TGTGCCAGCAGCTTAAGGCGGGAGGGCACAGATACGCAGTATTTT
TRBJ1-1,TRBD1,TRBV19,-,CASTNPGQGLGFF,TGTGCCAGTACCAATCCGGGACAGGGATTAGGTTTCTTT
TRBJ2-3,-,TRBV11-3,-,CASCRESPDTQYF,TGTGCCAGCTGCCGGGAGTCACCAGATACGCAGTATTTT
TRBJ2-7,-,TRBV2,-,CASTEGPISSYEQYF,TGTGCCAGCACCGAGGGCCCGATTAGCTCCTACGAGCAGTACTTC
TRBJ1-2,TRBD1,TRBV9,-,CASSDRGTGSDYGYTF,TGTGCCAGCAGCGACCGGGGGACAGGGTCTGACTATGGCTACACCTTC
TRBJ2-1,TRBD2,TRBV24-1,-,CATSEGSEPSGKNEQFF,TGTGCCACCAGTGAAGGTTCCGAGCCTAGCGGGAAGAATGAGCAGTTCTTC
TRBJ1-1,-,TRBV4-1,-,CASSQAKGERTEAFF,TGCGCCAGCAGCCAAGCGAAGGGGGAGAGGACTGAAGCTTTCTTT
TRBJ1-5,-,TRBV30,-,CAWSAQGSQPQHF,TGTGCCTGGAGTGCTCAGGGGAGTCAGCCCCAGCATTTT
TRBJ2-3,TRBD2,TRBV9,-,CASSVASGRADTQYF,TGTGCCAGCAGCGTAGCTAGCGGGAGGGCAGATACGCAGTATTTT
TRBJ2-3,-,TRBV6-2/TRBV6-3,-,CASSYIESTDTQYF,TGTGCCAGCAGTTATATCGAGAGCACAGATACGCAGTATTTT
TRBJ2-2,TRBD1,TRBV15,-,CATSSGQGNTGELFF,TGTGCCACCAGCTCAGGACAGGGAAACACCGGGGAGCTGTTTTTT
TRBJ1-3,TRBD1,TRBV27,-,CASSWSRTGTIYF,TGTGCCAGCAGTTGGTCCAGGACAGGCACCATATATTTT
TRBJ2-1,-,TRBV7-2,-,CARSTAGRRIDEQFF,TGTGCCAGGAGTACTGCGGGGAGGAGGATCGATGAGCAGTTCTTC
TRBJ1-1,-,TRBV4-1,few,CASSQDGLGNTEAFF,TGCGCCAGCAGCCAAGATGGGCTGGGGAACACTGAAGCTTTCTTT
TRBJ2-7,TRBD1,TRBV7-2,once,CASSSGTGWLEQYF,TGTGCCAGCAGCTCCGGGACAGGGTGGCTCGAGCAGTACTTC
TRBJ2-7,TRBD2,TRBV3-1/TRBV3-2,once,CASSLRDAGESSYF,TGTGCCAGCAGCTTACGCGACGCGGGAGAGTCGTCGTACTTC
TRBJ2-1,-,TRBV7-9,once,CASSLYGGNLGPNEQFF,TGTGCCAGCAGCTTATATGGGGGGAATCTCGGGCCCAATGAGCAGTTCTTC
TRBJ2-7,-,TRBV5-1,-,CASTSPSKAYEQYF,TGCGCCAGCACTTCACCTAGTAAGGCCTACGAGCAGTACTTC
TRBJ2-3,TRBD2,TRBV3-1/TRBV3-2,-,CASSPTSGSTDTQYF,TGTGCCAGCAGCCCCACTAGCGGTAGCACAGATACGCAGTATTTT
TRBJ2-4,TRBD1,TRBV14,-,CASSPGTGLGGNIQYF,TGTGCCAGCAGTCCCGGGACAGGGTTAGGAGGAAACATTCAGTACTTC
TRBJ2-3,TRBD2,TRBV7-9,-,CASSPGTSGRRPYF,TGTGCCAGCAGCCCCGGGACTAGCGGGAGACGGCCGTATTTT
TRBJ2-3,-,TRBV29-1,-,CSVEAWQWGPDTQYF,TGCAGCGTTGAAGCGTGGCAGTGGGGGCCAGATACGCAGTATTTT